The 22 T cell receptor beta chains given below trace back to one sample, sequenced in a study of T cell changes during pregnancy in multiple sclerosis. The table came from immunoSEQ multiplex PCR; TCRdb's copy has only in-frame clones and leaves some out. This sample carries roughly 40,000 clones, 75% to 95% of them seen once, and the ten largest clones take about 2.1%. The sequencing here drew on CD4+ T cells from peripheral blood mononuclear cells, taken after pregnancy. These receptors all come from a female donor in good health, enrolled as a control in a pregnancy study.

The rearrangement joins TRBV4-1 to TRBJ1-1, with a weak D call TRBD1 (6 bases). Germline V gives CDR1 MGHRA, CDR2 YSYEKL. The CDR3 covers 14 residues. Trimming stripped 3 bases from V and 4 bases from J, with 12 bases between. Written as DNA, the CDR3 is TGCGCCAGCAGCCACCCTTCCAGGGGCACTGAAGCTTTCTTT. It codes for CASSHPSRGTEAFF.

This chain uses TRBV7-8 with TRBJ1-1; D gene ambiguous. The CDR3 runs 14 residues. Germline assignment: CDR1 SGHVS and CDR2 FQNEAQ. V gave up 1 base and J gave up 0 bases, with 6 bases separating them. This CDR3 is CASSLDRMNTEAFF. For the CDR3, the DNA is TGTGCCAGCAGCTTAGACAGAATGAACACTGAAGCTTTCTTT.

The V gene is TRBV4-1, the J gene TRBJ1-5; D may be TRBD1 (5 bases). Germline V gene sequence: CDR1 MGHRA, CDR2 YSYEKL. The V and J ends lost 1 base and 7 bases respectively, with 17 bases between them. This CDR3 region has 16 residues. CDR3 amino acids: CASSQAGRGGKQPQHF. The CDR3 nucleotides read TGCGCCAGCAGCCAAGCCGGGCGGGGGGGAAAACAGCCCCAGCATTTT.

Of note for this clone: Germline and junction disagree at one end, which may indicate a read error. This sequence joins TRBV11-3 and TRBJ2-4; weak D call: TRBD2 (5 bases). The CDR3 is 10 amino acids. Looked up from germline, CDR1 is SGHNT and CDR2 is YENEEA. This CDR3 is CASSLGVRVF. The CDR3 DNA is TGTGCCAGCAGCTTAGGCGTGCGGGTCTTC.

The rearrangement links TRBV23-1 to TRBJ2-7; 10 bases fit TRBD1. TRBV23-1 is sorted into the ORF group, with uncertain function. The length of the CDR3 is 15 residues. J lost 5 bases, V lost 10 bases, and 14 bases had no gene match. CDR3 DNA sequence: TGCGCCAACACTATTCCGGGACAGGGGAGGAACGAGCAGTACTTC. Protein: CANTIPGQGRNEQYF.

This clone occurred a few times. This sequence joins TRBV19 and TRBJ1-2; TRBD1 aligns across 11 bases. The CDR3 contains 13 residues. The V gene end was trimmed by 9 bases and the J gene end by 8 bases; junction bases not matched to a gene: 8. Per germline, CDR1 LNHDA and CDR2 SQIVND (reference sequence). The DNA of the CDR3 is TGTGCCAGCGGGGACAGGGGGTACGAGGGCTACACCTTC. Encoded protein: CASGDRGYEGYTF.

Here the CDR3 reads CASSRTGKGQPQHF. CDR3 bases: TGTGCCAGCAGTCGGACAGGGAAGGGTCAGCCCCAGCATTTT. This chain connects TRBV6-5 to TRBJ1-5, with 8 nucleotides matching TRBD1. Germline V lookup: CDR1 MNHEY, CDR2 SVGAGI. The CDR3 runs to 14 residues. Germline trimming cut 5 bases from V and 6 bases from J; bases unmatched to any gene: 6.

The chain has TRBV28 and TRBJ1-4, with 9 bases matching TRBD1. CDR3 size: 15 residues. Trimming cost V 4 bases and J 8 bases; bases outside gene matches: 8. Germline V gene lookup returns CDR1 MDHEN and CDR2 SYDVKM. CDR3 residues: CASSSGQGNQEKLFF. In DNA, the CDR3 is TGTGCCAGCAGTTCGGGACAGGGAAATCAGGAAAAACTGTTTTTT.

This sequence joins TRBV11-1 and TRBJ2-7; TRBD1 aligns across 8 bases. Germline CDR1 reads SGHAT; CDR2 reads FQDESV (reference sequence). The CDR3 runs 14 residues. After removal of 6 bases from V and 1 base from J, the junction contained 5 bases not matched to a gene. The CDR3 region has the DNA TGTGCCAGCAGACCTAGACAGGGGTCCTACGAGCAGTACTTC. Translated: CASRPRQGSYEQYF.

The rearrangement joins TRBV6-1 to TRBJ2-5; D not certain. Trimming left V 3 bases short and J 7 bases short, with 18 bases between. Germline V gene lookup returns CDR1 MNHNS and CDR2 SASEGT. CDR3 size: 15 residues. For the CDR3, the DNA is TGTGCCAGCAGTGATCTAGGTGCAAGAGTATCGACCCAGTACTTC. The encoded protein is CASSDLGARVSTQYF.

This chain joins TRBV19 and TRBJ1-1; 9 bases are shared with TRBD1. V shed 1 base and J 6 bases; nucleotides not matched to a gene: 6. The CDR3 is 15 amino acids. The V gene's germline CDR1 is LNHDA and CDR2 SQIVND (reference sequence). As DNA, the CDR3 is TGTGCCAGTAGTATAGGTGGGACAGGGTATCCTGAAGCTTTCTTT. Translated, it gives CASSIGGTGYPEAFF.

The chain combines TRBV29-1 with TRBJ1-2; D gene uncertain. V was cut by 2 bases and J by 2 bases, with 3 bases left in between. Germline CDR1 is SQVTM and CDR2 is ANQGSEA. This CDR3 contains 11 residues. CDR3 sequence: CSVEQNYGYTF. The CDR3 bases are TGCAGCGTTGAACAAAACTATGGCTACACCTTC. Together with reference TRBV29-1 and TRBJ1-2, the CDR3 gives the full variable domain: SAVISQKPSRDICQRGTSLTIQCQVDSQVTMMFWYRQQPGQSLTLIATANQGSEATYESGFVIDKFPISRPNLTFSTLTVSNMSPEDSSIYLCSVEQNYGYTFGSGTRLTVV.

This clone has only a few counts. The J gene is TRBJ1-1, the V gene TRBV10-3; D is unresolved. Germline values: CDR1 ENHRY, CDR2 SYGVKD. The CDR3 has 14 residues. Trimming removed 5 bases from V and 5 bases from J, with 15 bases in between. CDR3 sequence (DNA): TGTGCCATCAGTTATTCCCCCGGGGAAACTGAAGCTTTCTTT. Protein sequence: CAISYSPGETEAFF.

The chain combines TRBV7-2 with TRBJ2-1; 16 bases are shared with TRBD2. The CDR3 sequence is 17 residues long. The germline gives CDR1 SGHTA, CDR2 FQGNSA. The junction had 4 bases not matched to a gene; V was cut back by 4 bases and J by 4 bases. As DNA, the CDR3 is TGTGCCAGCAGCTGGGGACTAGCGGGAGGGAGATACAATGAGCAGTTCTTC. Translating gives CASSWGLAGGRYNEQFF.

The V and J genes are TRBV10-2 and TRBJ2-7, with 8 bases matching TRBD1. The CDR3 has 15 amino acids. Trimming took 6 bases from V and 2 from J; bases not matched to a gene: 9. Germline V gene lookup returns CDR1 WSHSY and CDR2 SAAADI. CDR3 in amino acids: CASRDGQGGTYEQYF. Written as DNA, the CDR3 is TGCGCCAGCAGGGACGGACAGGGAGGCACCTACGAGCAGTACTTC.

The CDR3 bases are TGTGCCAGCAGCTTGGACTTCTACGAGCAGTACTTC. Its protein is CASSLDFYEQYF. The J gene is TRBJ2-7, the V gene TRBV5-4; D uncertain. V lost 0 bases, J lost 3 bases, and 4 bases lay in between. The CDR3 has 12 residues. CDR1 is SGHNT, CDR2 YYREEE, per germline (reference sequence).

The chain employs TRBV7-9 and TRBJ1-4; maybe TRBD1 (5 bases). Germline lookup yields CDR1 SEHNR and CDR2 FQNEAQ (reference sequence). V shed 5 bases and J shed 0 bases, with 10 bases lying between them. The CDR3 covers 15 residues. CDR3: CASSQTGATNEKLFF. Written as DNA, the CDR3 is TGTGCCAGCAGCCAAACAGGTGCAACTAATGAAAAACTGTTTTTT.

The chain recombines TRBV30 with TRBJ2-4; 10 nucleotides match TRBD2. CDR1 and CDR2 (germline): GTSNPN, SVGIG (reference sequence). Unmatched junction bases numbered 6, after V lost 3 bases and J lost 7 bases. The length of the CDR3 is 14 residues. The CDR3 bases are TGTGCCTGGAGCCCTAGCGGGAGTATGAACATTCAGTACTTC. Its protein product is CAWSPSGSMNIQYF.

The rearrangement uses TRBV28 and TRBJ2-1, with D possibly being TRBD2 (5 bases). This CDR3 spans 13 amino acids. CDR1 is MDHEN and CDR2 is SYDVKM in the germline V gene. The V and J ends lost 6 bases and 9 bases respectively, with 15 bases between them. The CDR3 DNA is TGTGCCAGCAGCCCCGCGGGTCGCGGTGAGCAGTTCTTC. Translating gives CASSPAGRGEQFF.

The gene calls are TRBV7-6 and TRBJ2-7; tentatively, D is TRBD1 (5 bases). The CDR3 contains 17 residues. Per the germline V gene, CDR1 is SGHVS and CDR2 is FNYEAQ. Between the trimmed V and J ends, which lost 1 base and 5 bases, there was a span of 21 bases. DNA of the CDR3: TGTGCCAGCAGCTTAGTTCTGGGCGGAATAGGGGTGGACGAGCAGTACTTC. Its translation is CASSLVLGGIGVDEQYF.

The genes are TRBV6-1 and TRBJ2-1; the match to TRBD1 covers 8 bases. Per germline, CDR1 MNHNS and CDR2 SASEGT. The CDR3 sequence is 11 residues long. V shed 11 bases and J 6 bases; nucleotides not matched to a gene: 3. CDR3 loop: CAGQGGNEQFF. CDR3 nucleotide sequence: TGTGCCGGACAGGGCGGCAATGAGCAGTTCTTC.

The chain uses TRBV7-6 and TRBJ2-3; 8 nucleotides line up with TRBD1. The germline gives CDR1 SGHVS, CDR2 FNYEAQ. The V gene end was trimmed by 5 bases and the J gene end by 4 bases; junction bases not matched to a gene: 11. The CDR3 runs to 16 residues. Here the CDR3 reads CASSPGGAGGSDTQYF. The CDR3 nucleotides are TGTGCCAGCAGCCCAGGCGGGGCAGGGGGCTCAGATACGCAGTATTTT. The full variable domain, in which reference TRBV7-6 and TRBJ2-3 provide the parts outside the CDR3, is GAGVSQSPRYKVTKRGQDVALRCDPISGHVSLYWYRQALGQGPEFLTYFNYEAQQDKSGLPNDRFSAERPEGSISTLTIQRTEQRDSAMYRCASSPGGAGGSDTQYFGPGTRLTVL.